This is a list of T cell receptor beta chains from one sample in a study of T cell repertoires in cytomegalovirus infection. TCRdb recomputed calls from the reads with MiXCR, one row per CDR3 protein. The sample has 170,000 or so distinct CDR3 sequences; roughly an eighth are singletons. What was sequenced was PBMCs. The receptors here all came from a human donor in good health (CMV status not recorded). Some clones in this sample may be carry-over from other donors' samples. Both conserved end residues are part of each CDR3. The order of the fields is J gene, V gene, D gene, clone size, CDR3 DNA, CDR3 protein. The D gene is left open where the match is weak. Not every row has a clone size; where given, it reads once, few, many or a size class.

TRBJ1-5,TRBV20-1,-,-,TGCAGTGCTTGCCAGGGAGAGGGTAATCAGCCCCAGCATTTT,CSACQGEGNQPQHF
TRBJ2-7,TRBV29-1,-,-,TGCAGCGTTGTGGGCAATTCTGGCTCCTACGAGCAGTACTTC,CSVVGNSGSYEQYF
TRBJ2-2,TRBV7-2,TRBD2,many,TGTGCCAGCAGCAACGGACTAGCGGGAGTATCCGGGGAGCTGTTTTTT,CASSNGLAGVSGELFF
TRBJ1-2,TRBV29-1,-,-,TGCAGCGTTGGGACGGGGAAAGGGTACTATGGCTACACCTTC,CSVGTGKGYYGYTF
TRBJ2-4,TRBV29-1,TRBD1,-,TGCAGCGTGGAACTGGGACAGGGGGGAGGAAACATTCAGTACTTC,CSVELGQGGGNIQYF
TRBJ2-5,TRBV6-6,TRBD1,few,TGTGCCAGCGGACAGGGGTACGAAGAGACCCAGTACTTC,CASGQGYEETQYF
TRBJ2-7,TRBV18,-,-,TGTGCCAGCTCACGGGGTCAACAGGGAATCGAACACTTC,CASSRGQQGIEHF
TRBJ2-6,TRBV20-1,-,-,TGCAGTGCCCCAAAACAGGGTTCCGGGGCCAACGTCCTGACTTTC,CSAPKQGSGANVLTF
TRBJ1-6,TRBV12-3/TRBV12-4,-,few,TGTGCCAGCAGTTTAGGCGGGGATTCACCCCTCCACTTT,CASSLGGDSPLHF
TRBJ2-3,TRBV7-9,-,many,TGTGCCAGCAGCCCGTGGGACCCTAGCACAGATACGCAGTATTTT,CASSPWDPSTDTQYF
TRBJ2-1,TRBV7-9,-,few,TGTGCCAGCAGCTTCGGGTCTTATGGGTTCTTC,CASSFGSYGFF